What follows are 4 T cell receptor beta chains derived from one specimen sequenced in a study of T cell responses to AZD1222 COVID-19 vaccine. Clones were read by immunoSEQ multiplex PCR, and TCRdb kept only the in-frame ones, dropping some. The data contain some 120,000 clones, about 90% of them singletons. The input for sequencing was peripheral blood, taken on day 0 of AZD1222 vaccination. The receptors here all came from an adult in good health.

This sequence joins TRBV25-1 and TRBJ1-5, with 8 nucleotides matching TRBD1. Germline assignment: CDR1 MGHDK and CDR2 SYGVNS. Trimming took 1 base from V and 6 from J; bases not matched to a gene: 2. This CDR3 is 14 amino acids long. DNA for the CDR3: TGTGCCAGCAGTGAATCAGGGGGCAGTCAGCCCCAGCATTTT. Protein sequence: CASSESGGSQPQHF.

The rearrangement joins TRBV30 to TRBJ1-4; D is unresolved. Trimming took off 0 bases at V and 3 bases at J, with 11 bases between the two ends. The CDR3 sequence is 15 residues long. CDR1 is GTSNPN and CDR2 is SVGIG in the germline V gene (reference sequence). Here the CDR3 reads CAWSVGTAANEKLFF. CDR3 coding DNA: TGTGCCTGGAGTGTCGGAACCGCGGCTAATGAAAAACTGTTTTTT.

V is TRBV5-1 and J is TRBJ2-7; the D gene could be TRBD1 or TRBD2 (5 bases each). This CDR3 region has 15 residues. CDR1 is SGHRS and CDR2 is YFSETQ in the germline V gene. Deletions cut 3 bases from V and 3 bases from J, with 16 bases between. The CDR3 sequence is CASSWSTGTGYEQYF. The CDR3 DNA is TGCGCCAGCAGCTGGAGCACCGGGACGGGCTACGAGCAGTACTTC.

The chain recombines TRBV4-1 with TRBJ1-4, with 9 bases that match TRBD1. This CDR3 contains 15 residues. The V gene's germline CDR1 is MGHRA and CDR2 YSYEKL. With V trimmed by 2 bases and J by 8 bases, 6 bases remained unmatched. The CDR3 DNA reads TGCGCCAGCAGCCAACCGGGACAGGGAACGGAAAAACTGTTTTTT. It codes for CASSQPGQGTEKLFF.